This TCR beta chain was identified during a study of CD8 T cells in Susac syndrome. Random hexamers were used to reverse transcribe an amount of roughly 0.5 to 1 ug RNA. From the immunoSEQ multiplex PCR reads, TCRdb called clonotypes with MiXCR, one entry per CDR3 protein. Found here are around 59,000 distinct CDR3 sequences, around 94% of them singletons; the top ten hold 0.15% to 0.2%. Peripheral blood CD8+ and CD4+ T cells were profiled by TCR beta sequencing. FACS enriched CD8+ TEMRA cells, while bulk CD8+ and CD4+ were negatively isolated. The CDR3 has 13 residues. V was shortened by 8 bases and J by 0 bases, with 8 bases between the two germline ends. CDR1 and CDR2 (germline): LNHNV, YYDKDF (reference sequence).

The sequenced sample consisted of CD8+ T cells from PBMCs. This chain connects TRBV15 to TRBJ2-1; a possible D gene is TRBD2 (6 bases). The clonotype was recovered from a human donor in good health. The CDR3 loop reads CATRGFSYNEQFF. CDR3 sequence (DNA): TGTGCCACCCGGGGGTTCTCCTACAATGAGCAGTTCTTC. Based on the CDR3 plus reference TRBV15 and TRBJ2-1, the full variable domain is DAMVIQNPRYQVTQFGKPVTLSCSQTLNHNVMYWYQQKSSQAPKLLFHYYDKDFNNEADTPDNFQSRRPNTSFCFLDIRSPGLGDTAMYLCATRGFSYNEQFFGPGTRLTVL.